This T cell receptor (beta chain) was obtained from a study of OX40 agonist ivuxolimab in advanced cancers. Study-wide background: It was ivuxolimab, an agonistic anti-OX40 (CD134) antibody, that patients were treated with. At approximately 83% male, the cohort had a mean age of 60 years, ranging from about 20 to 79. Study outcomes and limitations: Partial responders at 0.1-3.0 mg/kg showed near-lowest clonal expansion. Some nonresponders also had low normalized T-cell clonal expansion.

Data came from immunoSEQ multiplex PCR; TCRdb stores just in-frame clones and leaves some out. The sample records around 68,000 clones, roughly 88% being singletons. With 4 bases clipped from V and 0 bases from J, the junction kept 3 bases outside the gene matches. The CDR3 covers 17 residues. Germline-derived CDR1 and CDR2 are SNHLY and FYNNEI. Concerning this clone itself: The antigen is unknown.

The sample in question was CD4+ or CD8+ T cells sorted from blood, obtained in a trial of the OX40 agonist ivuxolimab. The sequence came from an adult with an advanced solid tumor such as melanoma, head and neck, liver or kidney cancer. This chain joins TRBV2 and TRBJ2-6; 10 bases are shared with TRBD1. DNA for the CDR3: TGTGCCAGCAGTGCGACAGGGGGCTCCTCTGGGGCCAACGTCCTGACTTTC. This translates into CASSATGGSSGANVLTF.